This T cell receptor (beta chain) was sequenced for a study of Ad26.COV2.S vaccination and SARS-CoV-2 variants. Study results and limitations: Individuals receiving vaccine had higher spike-specific TCR breadth than placebo recipients did. Vaccine and placebo groups showed comparable non-spike TCR breadth. Reported post-vaccination CD8+ and CD4+ T cell responses to spike showed substantial breadth.

Clones were sequenced by immunoSEQ multiplex PCR, and TCRdb holds only the in-frame ones, with some missing. Among roughly 400,000 clones listed, about 91% were seen once. Documented treatment: around 19 received Ad26.COV2.S at low or high dose, single or two shots; about 5 received placebo; per-sample allocation not given. Sampling took place 63 days after the first vaccine or placebo injection. Worth noting for this clone: Its antigen is not identified.

V was pared by 0 bases and J by 0 bases, with 9 bases between. CDR3 size: 16 residues. CDR1 SGHRS and CDR2 YFSETQ come from the germline V gene. Sequencing used peripheral blood, obtained in a trial of Ad26.COV2.S vaccine versus placebo. This TCR was recovered from a person aged 18 to 65 who received the Ad26.COV2.S COVID-19 vaccine or a placebo. The chain combines TRBV5-1 with TRBJ2-2; D might be TRBD1 (5 bases). CDR3 sequence: CASSLDARANTGELFF. The CDR3 DNA is TGCGCCAGCAGCTTGGATGCCAGGGCGAACACCGGGGAGCTGTTTTTT.